This T cell receptor beta chain emerged from a study of blood T cell repertoires in COVID-19. In germline, CDR1 is MDHEN, CDR2 SYDVKM. Trimming cost V 3 bases and J 5 bases, with 11 bases left between them. The CDR3 length is 14 residues. The table came from immunoSEQ multiplex PCR; TCRdb's copy has only in-frame clones and leaves some out. The table lists 150,000 to 200,000 clones, approximately 80% of them singletons. V and J are TRBV28 and TRBJ2-1; tentatively, D is TRBD2 (6 bases). The sequence was collected from a man aged 45 to 65 who had recovered from COVID-19. The source material was peripheral blood. The CDR3 DNA sequence: TGTGCCAGCAGTTTTTTTGCGGGACACAATGAGCAGTTCTTC. Its protein is CASSFFAGHNEQFF.